The T cell receptor (beta chain) under discussion was sequenced for a study of blood T cell repertoires in COVID-19. Background on the study: Acute and convalescent COVID-19 specimens originated in the United States, Italy and Spain. Sources were T cells, B-cell-depleted T cells, or PBMCs; the material itself was cDNA or gDNA.

CDR1 and CDR2 (germline): SGDLS, YYNGEE. The CDR3 has 17 residues. V gave up 0 bases and J gave up 3 bases; unmatched junction bases: 10. Per the study methods: Estimates of nucleated cell counts were drawn from the amplification of reference gene primers. The assay was immunoSEQ multiplex PCR, and TCRdb's table has in-frame clones only and misses some. The D gene and trimming were derived from the DNA, and the V and J assignments and clone size from that table. The data contain about 480,000 clones, around 88% of them singletons. The clonotype was recovered from a woman between 45 and 60 years old with COVID-19, enrolled during active disease. The sample taken for sequencing was peripheral blood. The chain recombines TRBV9 with TRBJ2-5; 8 positions match TRBD1. Here the CDR3 DNA reads TGTGCCAGCAGCGTAGATGGGGGGACAGGTTTTGAAGAGACCCAGTACTTC. Translating gives CASSVDGGTGFEETQYF.